The next 11 T cell receptor beta chains were all read from a single sample in a study of T cell changes during pregnancy in multiple sclerosis (dated by TCRdb to the late 2010s). Libraries were constructed by the immunoSEQ multiplex PCR assay. As stored in TCRdb, this immuneACCESS dataset retains in-frame rearrangements with V and J assigned. A fraction of the clones does not appear; measured against another copy, unresolved V genes explain less than half of the discrepancy, and the remainder lacks a known reason. Across this sample there are about 120,000 clones, with approximately 93% seen only once. The top ten clonotypes cover approximately 5.8% of the sample. The source was peripheral blood, collected before pregnancy. The receptors were sampled from a female donor with multiple sclerosis, enrolled in a pregnancy study.

This clone has a single count. CDR3 sequence: CAIGFRREASYEQYF. The CDR3 nucleotides read TGTGCCATCGGCTTTCGGCGGGAGGCCTCGTACGAGCAGTACTTC. This chain links TRBV10-3 with TRBJ2-7, with 8 bases fitting TRBD2. Germline loops: CDR1 ENHRY, CDR2 SYGVKD. This CDR3 region has 15 residues. With V trimmed by 8 bases and J by 4 bases, 13 bases remained unmatched.

The rearrangement joins TRBV19 to TRBJ2-1; 7 positions agree with TRBD2. Trimming at V came to 4 bases and at J to 1 base, leaving 4 bases not matched to a gene. The germline CDR1 and CDR2 sequences are LNHDA and SQIVND (reference sequence). This CDR3 region has 15 residues. CDR3 sequence reads: CASSTAGESYNEQFF. CDR3 DNA sequence: TGTGCCAGTAGTACGGCGGGAGAGTCCTACAATGAGCAGTTCTTC.

The V and J genes are TRBV19 and TRBJ2-2, with unresolved D. CDR1 and CDR2 (germline): LNHDA, SQIVND (reference sequence). V dropped 6 bases and J dropped 1 base, with 6 bases sitting between them. CDR3 size: 13 residues. CDR3 amino acids: CASRVENTGELFF. For the CDR3, the DNA is TGTGCCAGTAGGGTAGAGAACACCGGGGAGCTGTTTTTT.

The CDR3, as DNA: TGCGCCAGCAGCCAACCTGACAGGGCTGCGGATGGCTACACCTTC. Translation gives CASSQPDRAADGYTF. The V gene is TRBV4-1, the J gene TRBJ1-2, with 7 nucleotides matching TRBD1. This CDR3 has 15 amino acids. CDR1 is MGHRA and CDR2 is YSYEKL in the germline V gene. V was clipped by 2 bases and J by 6 bases; unmatched bases: 9.

This sequence joins TRBV18 and TRBJ1-5, with TRBD1 matching 9 bases. Germline values: CDR1 KGHSH, CDR2 LQKENI. V trimming: 6 bases; J trimming: 6 bases; junction bases outside the gene matches: 9. The CDR3 totals 15 residues. The CDR3 bases are TGTGCCAGCTCCCTAGGGACAGGGAACGTTCAGCCCCAGCATTTT. It translates to CASSLGTGNVQPQHF.

J is TRBJ2-6 and V is TRBV5-1; 9 positions agree with TRBD1. J lost 2 bases, V lost 4 bases, and 16 bases had no gene match. This CDR3 is built from 20 residues. The germline V gene has CDR1 SGHRS and CDR2 YFSETQ. The DNA of the CDR3 is TGCGCCAGCAGCCGAACCCGCCCGGGACAGGGATCAACTGGGGCCAACGTCCTGACTTTC. This translates into CASSRTRPGQGSTGANVLTF.

The chain links TRBV6-6 to TRBJ1-4; D remains ambiguous. Germline CDR1 MNHNY, CDR2 SVGAGI (reference sequence). This CDR3 spans 14 amino acids. V lost 6 bases to trimming and J lost 0 bases, with 8 bases between them. CDR3 nucleotide sequence: TGTGCCAGCAGGCGAGGGCCAACTAATGAAAAACTGTTTTTT. Translating gives CASRRGPTNEKLFF.

This chain uses TRBV2 with TRBJ1-1; 7 nucleotides line up with TRBD1. CDR1 and CDR2 (germline): SNHLY, FYNNEI. The ends lost 3 bases at V and 4 bases at J; junction bases unmatched: 8. The CDR3 consists of 15 residues. CDR3 region: CASSERGRVSTEAFF. CDR3 sequence (DNA): TGTGCCAGCAGTGAGAGGGGGCGGGTCAGCACTGAAGCTTTCTTT.

The V and J genes are TRBV7-9 and TRBJ1-2, with no clear D. Germline V CDR1 and CDR2: SEHNR, FQNEAQ (reference sequence). This CDR3 region has 15 residues. V dropped 3 bases and J dropped 6 bases, with 17 bases sitting between them. DNA of the CDR3: TGTGCCAGCAGCTTTGCCGGACTGGGATCAAATGGCTACACCTTC. It translates to CASSFAGLGSNGYTF.

The chain joins TRBV6-1 to TRBJ1-5; 8 bases fit TRBD1. CDR3 length: 14 amino acids. CDR1 is MNHNS and CDR2 is SASEGT in the germline V gene. V was pared by 7 bases and J by 1 base, with 3 bases of the junction left unmatched. CDR3 nucleotide sequence: TGTGCCAGCATTAACAGGGGGAGCAATCAGCCCCAGCATTTT. Its translation is CASINRGSNQPQHF.

The V call is TRBV27, the J call TRBJ2-1, with D uncertain. CDR3 size: 14 residues. The V end was cut by 6 bases, the J end by 0 bases, with 9 bases between. In germline, CDR1 is MNHEY, CDR2 SMNVEV (reference sequence). This CDR3 is CASRRAYSYNEQFF. For the CDR3, the DNA is TGTGCCAGCAGAAGAGCCTACTCCTACAATGAGCAGTTCTTC.